Below, 2 T cell receptor beta chains from the same sample are listed, as sequenced in a study of CXCR3-negative and CXCR3-positive naive CD8 T cells. UMI-tagged TRB cDNA libraries were built via 5' RACE. From the 5' RACE reads, TCRdb lists one entry per CDR3 protein and no DNA. This sample contains over 55,000 distinct CDR3 sequences. Findings and caveats of the study: Against CXCR3-negative naive cells, CXCR3-positive naive cells showed more hydrophobic TRB CDR3s.

No antigen has been assigned to these receptors. What was sequenced was naive CXCR3+ CD8+ T cells from blood. The subset is: CD45RO-CCR7+CD27+CD95- naive CD8+ T cells expressing CXCR3 (TNR3+). Receptor source: a human donor in good health. Some clones in this sample may be carry-over from other donors' samples.

This chain joins TRBV4-1 and TRBJ2-2. The CDR3 consists of 17 residues. Germline CDR1 MGHRA, CDR2 YSYEKL. CDR3 amino acids: CASSQDPSGANTGELFF.

This chain links TRBV29-1 with TRBJ1-2; the D call from TCRdb, TRBD1, cannot be confirmed without DNA. The CDR3 runs to 14 residues. Germline V gene lookup returns CDR1 SQVTM and CDR2 ANQGSEA. The CDR3 sequence is CSVPPEGVGYGYTF.